The sequence of this T cell receptor (beta chain) was determined in a study of CD8 T cells in Susac syndrome (dated by TCRdb to the late 2010s). About the study as a whole: The study used repertoire sequencing to test whether antigen drove CD8+ T cell activation and differentiation in Susac syndrome.

Study-wide conclusions, independent of this receptor: The TCR sequencing and HLA analysis was acknowledged to have included a relatively small number of individuals.

Peripheral blood CD8+ and CD4+ T cells from healthy donors, Susac syndrome patients and multiple sclerosis patients were profiled by high-throughput TCR beta sequencing. Multiple sclerosis controls were treatment-naive patients with stable or active relapsing-remitting disease fulfilling revised McDonald criteria. Bulk CD8+ and CD4+ T cells were purified by magnetic negative isolation, whereas CD8+ TEMRA cells were enriched by FACS. Blood was drawn into EDTA tubes, processed within 24 hours, and PBMCs were isolated by density gradient centrifugation. PBMCs intended for TCR sequencing were frozen in liquid nitrogen and were later thawed in a 37 degrees C water bath. A purity of at least 90% was achieved for sorted or isolated CD4+, CD8+ and CD8+ TEMRA cells. On this clonotype itself: Its antigen is not yet known. There are no base qualities to consult, and no much larger clone falls within one base.

The germline V gene gives CDR1 as SGHTA and CDR2 as FQGNSA. From the cysteine up to the phenylalanine, the CDR3 has a length of 17 residues. The kept DNA is CDR3 alone, 51 bases in frame from the first base. V gives up 3 bases and J gives up 0 bases, and the segment between their germline ends measures 12 bases. RNA was extracted using the RNeasy kit, and about 0.5 to 1 ug of the RNA was reverse transcribed with random hexamers. The immunoSEQ multiplex PCR assay, which covers 54 Vbeta and 13 Jbeta segments, was used to amplify TCR beta CDR3 regions. Bias from PCR amplification was corrected by using a synthetic template baseline for primer optimization and for computational correction. The authors' pipeline ran thus. Only productive sequences were kept, with reads annotated to V, D and J genes according to IMGT and analyzed in immunoSEQ Analyzer. Clonality was calculated as one minus the Shannon entropy normalized by log2 of the number of productive unique sequences. For each patient and control, public and private clones were evaluated among the 100 most prevalent clones. Clones were defined as Susac-specific if absent from the healthy and MS cohorts, from 1052 published viral clones and from other ImmuneACCESS disease sequences. The public reads were run again by TCRdb, first through fastp at Q25 and then through MiXCR, and only productive beta chains were kept. All rows with the same CDR3 protein become a single entry with the most common DNA and genes. It is TCRdb's table, rather than the study itself, that gives the V and J calls and clone size. A total of over 150,000 distinct CDR3 sequences appear in this sample, over 85% of them only once. Of the sample, roughly 0.094% falls within the top ten clones.

Sequencing input: CD4+ T cells from PBMCs. The chain is encoded by TRBV7-2 joined to TRBJ2-6; no D segment can be confidently identified. This receptor was identified in a human donor with multiple sclerosis. The DNA is as follows: TGTGCCAGCAGCTTTGTACAGACAACCTCTGGGGCCAACGTCCTGACTTTC. Translated, it reads CASSFVQTTSGANVLTF.